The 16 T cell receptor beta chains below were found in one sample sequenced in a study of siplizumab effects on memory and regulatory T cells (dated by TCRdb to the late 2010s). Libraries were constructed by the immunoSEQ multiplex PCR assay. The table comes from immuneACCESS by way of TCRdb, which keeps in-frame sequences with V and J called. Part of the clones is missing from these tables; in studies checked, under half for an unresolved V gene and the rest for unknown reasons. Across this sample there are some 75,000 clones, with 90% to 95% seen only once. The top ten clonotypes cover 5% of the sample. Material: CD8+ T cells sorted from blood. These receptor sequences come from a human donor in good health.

CDR3 nucleotides: TGCGCCAGCAGCCAAGGACTTGCCTACGAGCAGTACTTC. Residues: CASSQGLAYEQYF. The gene calls are TRBV4-1 and TRBJ2-7, with D hard to call. Germline values: CDR1 MGHRA, CDR2 YSYEKL. V dropped 1 base and J dropped 2 bases, with 6 bases sitting between them. This CDR3 region has 13 residues.

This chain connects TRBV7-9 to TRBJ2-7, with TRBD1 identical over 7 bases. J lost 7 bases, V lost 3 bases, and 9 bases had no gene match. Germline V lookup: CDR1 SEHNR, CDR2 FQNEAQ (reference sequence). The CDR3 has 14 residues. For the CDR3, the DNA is TGTGCCAGCAGCTTTACAGGGGCCTGGTGGGAGCAGTACTTC. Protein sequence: CASSFTGAWWEQYF.

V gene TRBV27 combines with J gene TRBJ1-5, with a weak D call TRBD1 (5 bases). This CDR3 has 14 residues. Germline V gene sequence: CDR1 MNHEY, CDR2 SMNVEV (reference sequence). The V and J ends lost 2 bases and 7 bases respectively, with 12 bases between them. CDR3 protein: CASSLAGAGQPQHF. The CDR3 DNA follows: TGTGCCAGCAGTTTAGCCGGGGCGGGACAGCCCCAGCATTTT.

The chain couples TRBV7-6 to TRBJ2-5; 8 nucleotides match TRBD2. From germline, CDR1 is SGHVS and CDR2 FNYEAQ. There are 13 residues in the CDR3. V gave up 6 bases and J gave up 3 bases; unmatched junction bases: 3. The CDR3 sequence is CASRAGGEETQYF. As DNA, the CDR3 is TGTGCCAGCAGGGCCGGGGGGGAAGAGACCCAGTACTTC.

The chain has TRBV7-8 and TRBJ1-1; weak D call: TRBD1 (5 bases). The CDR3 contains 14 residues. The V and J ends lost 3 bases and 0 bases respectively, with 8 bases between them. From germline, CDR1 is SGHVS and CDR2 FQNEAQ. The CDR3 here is CASSLGGMNTEAFF. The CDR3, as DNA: TGTGCCAGCAGCTTGGGGGGTATGAACACTGAAGCTTTCTTT.

The CDR3 loop reads CSVEVPTGPGHYEQYF. The CDR3, as DNA: TGCAGCGTTGAAGTTCCGACAGGTCCTGGCCACTACGAGCAGTACTTC. This sequence joins TRBV29-1 and TRBJ2-5, with D possibly matching TRBD1 (6 bases). The J call is in doubt because the DNA end fits TRBJ2-7 better. The CDR3 consists of 16 residues. Germline lookup yields CDR1 SQVTM and CDR2 ANQGSEA.

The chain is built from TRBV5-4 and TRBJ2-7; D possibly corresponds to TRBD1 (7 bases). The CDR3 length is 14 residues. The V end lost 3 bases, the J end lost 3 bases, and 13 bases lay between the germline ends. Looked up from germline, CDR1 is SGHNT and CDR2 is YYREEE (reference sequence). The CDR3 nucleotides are TGTGCCAGCAGCTACGCAGGGGGAGGCTACGAGCAGTACTTC. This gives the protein CASSYAGGGYEQYF.

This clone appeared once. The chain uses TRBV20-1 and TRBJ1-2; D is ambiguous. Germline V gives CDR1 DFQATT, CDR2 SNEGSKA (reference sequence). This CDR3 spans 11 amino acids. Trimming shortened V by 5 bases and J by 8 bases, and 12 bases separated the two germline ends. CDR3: CSAWIDGGYTF. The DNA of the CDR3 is TGCAGTGCTTGGATCGACGGGGGCTACACCTTC.

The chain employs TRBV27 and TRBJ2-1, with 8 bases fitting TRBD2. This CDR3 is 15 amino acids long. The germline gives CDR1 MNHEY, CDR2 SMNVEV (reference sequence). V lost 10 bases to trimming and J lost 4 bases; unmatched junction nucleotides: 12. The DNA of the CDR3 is TGTGCCACCCAAGGTGCGGGGGGACCTTACAATGAGCAGTTCTTC. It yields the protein CATQGAGGPYNEQFF.

Here the CDR3 reads CASSFITGGGLGNTIYF. The CDR3 DNA follows: TGTGCCAGCAGCTTCATCACAGGGGGCGGTCTAGGAAACACCATATATTTT. This sequence joins TRBV11-2 and TRBJ1-3, with 9 positions matching TRBD1. V shed 3 bases, J shed 4 bases, and the junction held 10 bases outside the gene matches. Germline V CDR1 and CDR2: SGHAT, FQNNGV. The CDR3 runs 17 residues.

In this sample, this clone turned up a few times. The CDR3 DNA reads as TGTGCCATCAGTGACAGGGGACAGGGGGTTTTGAACACTGAAGCTTTCTTT. This encodes CAISDRGQGVLNTEAFF. The chain employs TRBV10-3 and TRBJ1-1, with 11 bases aligning to TRBD1. The CDR3 has 17 residues. Germline trimming cut 3 bases from V and 0 bases from J; bases unmatched to any gene: 6. Germline lookup yields CDR1 ENHRY and CDR2 SYGVKD.

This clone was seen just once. The chain's CDR3 is CASSGSSTAPTYEQYF. The CDR3 nucleotides are TGTGCCAGCAGCGGGAGCTCGACAGCTCCCACCTACGAGCAGTACTTC. The rearrangement joins TRBV9 to TRBJ2-7; D is possibly TRBD1 (5 bases). The CDR3 is 16 residues long. With 3 bases removed from V and 2 bases from J, the gap between germline ends came to 18 bases. Per the germline V gene, CDR1 is SGDLS and CDR2 is YYNGEE.

In nucleotides, the CDR3 is TGTGCCAGCAGCTTTTCAGGTGGAGAGACCCAGTACTTC. It translates to CASSFSGGETQYF. The chain recombines TRBV5-4 with TRBJ2-5; D unclear. Germline-derived CDR1 and CDR2 are SGHNT and YYREEE (reference sequence). V was shortened by 2 bases and J by 4 bases, with 9 bases between the two germline ends. The CDR3 contains 13 residues.

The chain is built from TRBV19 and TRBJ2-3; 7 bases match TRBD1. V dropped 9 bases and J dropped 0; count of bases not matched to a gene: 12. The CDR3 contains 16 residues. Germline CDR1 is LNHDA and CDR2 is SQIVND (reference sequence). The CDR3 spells CASAPPWDSSTDTQYF. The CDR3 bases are TGTGCCAGCGCCCCCCCCTGGGACAGCAGCACAGATACGCAGTATTTT.

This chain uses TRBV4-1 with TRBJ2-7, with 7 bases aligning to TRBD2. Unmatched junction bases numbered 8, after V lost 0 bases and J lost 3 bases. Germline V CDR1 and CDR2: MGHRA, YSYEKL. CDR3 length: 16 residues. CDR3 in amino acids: CASSQESTSAIYEQYF. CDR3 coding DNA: TGCGCCAGCAGCCAAGAGAGTACTAGCGCAATCTACGAGCAGTACTTC.

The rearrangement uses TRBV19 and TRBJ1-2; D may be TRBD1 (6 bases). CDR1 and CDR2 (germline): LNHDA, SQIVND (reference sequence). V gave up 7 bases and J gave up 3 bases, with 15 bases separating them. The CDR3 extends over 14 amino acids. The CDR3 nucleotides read TGTGCCAGTACCTCGGCAGGGGTAGACTATGGCTACACCTTC. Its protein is CASTSAGVDYGYTF.